The 20 T cell receptor beta chains in this list originate from one sample, sequenced in a study of tumor-infiltrating lymphocytes in primary liver carcinoma. Unsorted bulk tissue, roughly 19-34 mg of it, served as the source for co-extraction of RNA and DNA. Researchers generated TCR beta cDNA from roughly 500 ng of total RNA, relying on a constant-region primer. Slightly modified ARM-PCR served as the procedure for the TCR beta libraries. These libraries came from three rounds of nested multiplex PCR. The first two PCR rounds used TRBV1-TRBV30 primers with a Cbeta primer, around 10 cycles each. TCRdb analysed the multiplex PCR reads with MiXCR anew, one entry per CDR3 protein. Here the sample spans approximately 110,000 distinct CDR3 sequences, roughly 69% being singletons. The sequenced sample consisted of liver tumor tissue from sampling region 1. Specified subset: tumor region T1, superior pole. Receptor source: a woman in her sixties with primary liver carcinoma and hepatitis B virus infection.

This clonotype was counted a single time. Mismatch with germline at one junction end may stem from a read error. This chain connects TRBV6-5 to TRBJ1-1; no firm D call. This CDR3 comprises 14 residues. Germline V gene lookup returns CDR1 MNHEY and CDR2 SVGAGI. The CDR3 loop reads CTSSSPRQYTEAFF. The CDR3 DNA sequence: TGTACCAGCAGTTCCCCCCGGCAGTACACTGAAGCTTTCTTT.

This clonotype came up a few times. V gene TRBV7-9 combines with J gene TRBJ2-1, with D maybe TRBD2 (6 bases). Germline-derived CDR1 and CDR2 are SEHNR and FQNEAQ (reference sequence). V was trimmed by 3 bases and J by 12 bases, leaving 12 bases between them. The CDR3 has 12 residues. For the CDR3, the DNA is TGTGCCAGCAGCTTGACGGGACTTGTGCAGTTCTTC. It translates to CASSLTGLVQFF.

The gene calls are TRBV28 and TRBJ2-5; D not certain. Trimming left V 3 bases short and J 7 bases short, with 12 bases between. CDR1 MDHEN and CDR2 SYDVKM come from the germline V gene. This CDR3 is 13 amino acids long. The CDR3 nucleotides are TGTGCCAGCAGTTTCGGGTGGGCATGGACCCAGTACTTC. This translates into CASSFGWAWTQYF.

This sequence joins TRBV28 and TRBJ1-2, with D perhaps TRBD1 (6 bases). Germline V gives CDR1 MDHEN, CDR2 SYDVKM. CDR3 length equals 14 residues. The germline V and J ends were trimmed by 1 base and 8 bases, with 14 bases remaining between them. CDR3 region: CASSLYSAGVGYTF. In nucleotides, the CDR3 is TGTGCCAGCAGTTTATATTCTGCAGGGGTGGGCTACACCTTC.

Worth noting for this clonotype: A much larger clonotype is one base distant, so this may be a read error. The chain recombines TRBV7-8 with TRBJ1-2; D unclear. Germline CDR1 reads SGHVS; CDR2 reads FQNEAQ. The CDR3 runs 14 residues. CDR3 nucleotide sequence: TGTGCCAGCACCTTATCGACACGAGACTATGGCTACACCTTC. Encoded protein: CASTLSTRDYGYTF.

As for this clonotype: It is likely a read error, because the conserved phenylalanine at the end of the CDR3 is missing. V is TRBV29-1 and J is TRBJ2-3, with TRBD1 as a possible D gene (5 bases). Germline CDR1 is SQVTM and CDR2 is ANQGSEA. V was shortened by 7 bases and J by 0 bases, with 14 bases between the two germline ends. The CDR3 spans 14 residues. In DNA, the CDR3 is TGCAGCGGTTATACAGGTGGGAGCACAGATACGCAGTATTTG. Residues: CSGYTGGSTDTQYL.

This clonotype was seen only a few times. V is TRBV5-4 and J is TRBJ1-1; TRBD1 aligns across 7 bases. Germline-derived CDR1 and CDR2 are SGHNT and YYREEE (reference sequence). J gave up 8 bases and V 3 bases, and 10 bases lay outside the gene matches. This CDR3 has 14 amino acids. CDR3 DNA sequence: TGTGCCAGCAGCTCCCGGACAGGACGCGAGGAAGCTTTCTTT. This codes for CASSSRTGREEAFF.

A remark on this clonotype: A much larger clone lies one base from this, so it may be a read error. CDR3 sequence: CVSSPGTGGNQPQHF. The CDR3 nucleotides are TGTGTCAGCAGCCCGGGGACAGGGGGCAATCAGCCCCAGCATTTT. The chain is built from TRBV5-4 and TRBJ1-5; TRBD1 matches at 10 bases. The germline gives CDR1 SGHNT, CDR2 YYREEE (reference sequence). The length of the CDR3 is 15 residues. The whole variable domain, filled in from reference TRBV5-4 and TRBJ1-5, reads ETGVTQSPTHLIKTRGQQVTLRCSSQSGHNTVSWYQQALGQGPQFIFQYYREEENGRGNFPPRFSGLQFPNYSSELNVNALELDDSALYLCVSSPGTGGNQPQHFGDGTRLSIL.

Notes on this clonotype: A read error may account for a junction end that differs from germline. The chain links TRBV5-6 to TRBJ2-7; possible D gene TRBD2, 6 bases. From germline, CDR1 is SGHDT and CDR2 YYEEEE. The CDR3 totals 17 residues. The CDR3 sequence is CDSSRPFSREPSYEHYF. The CDR3 nucleotides are TGTGACAGCAGCCGGCCCTTTTCCCGGGAGCCCTCCTACGAGCATTACTTC.

This chain joins TRBV11-2 and TRBJ1-1; D unresolved. V lost 9 bases and J lost 0, with 11 bases in between. CDR3 length equals 13 residues. CDR1 and CDR2 (germline): SGHAT, FQNNGV. The CDR3 region is CASSQPLNTEAFF. CDR3 nucleotide sequence: TGTGCCAGTAGCCAACCCTTGAACACTGAAGCTTTCTTT.

This clonotype was picked up one time. A read error may produce the germline difference seen at one junction end. The gene calls are TRBV5-1 and TRBJ2-3, with 10 bases aligning to TRBD2. Germline CDR1 SGHRS, CDR2 YFSETQ. There are 15 residues in the CDR3. The CDR3 protein is CASSLAGTSEDTQYF. The DNA for the CDR3 is TGCGCCAGCAGCTTGGCAGGGACTAGCGAAGATACACAGTATTTT.

The chain has TRBV11-2 and TRBJ2-5; 10 bases are a match to TRBD2. This CDR3 has 14 amino acids. CDR1 is SGHAT and CDR2 is FQNNGV in the germline V gene. V shed 7 bases and J 2 bases; nucleotides not matched to a gene: 4. The CDR3 nucleotides read TGTGCCAGCATCTTGACTAGCGGGCAAGAGACCCAGTACTTC. Translating gives CASILTSGQETQYF.

For this clonotype: The junction departs from germline at one end; a sequencing error may be responsible. The V gene is TRBV11-2, the J gene TRBJ2-6, with TRBD1 identical over 7 bases. Germline lookup yields CDR1 SGHAT and CDR2 FQNNGV. This CDR3 has 15 amino acids. CDR3 amino acids: CASSIGGAGANVPNF. The CDR3 DNA sequence: TGTGCCAGCAGCATAGGGGGCGCAGGGGCCAACGTCCCGAATTTC.

Worth noting for this clonotype: This may arise from a read error, as a much more abundant clone is one base away. The chain couples TRBV5-5 to TRBJ2-3; tentatively, D is TRBD2 (5 bases). This CDR3 is built from 18 residues. The germline gives CDR1 SGHKS, CDR2 YYEKEE (reference sequence). CDR3 in amino acids: CVSSLGRGEPPAADTQYF. The CDR3 DNA follows: TGTGTCAGCAGCCTAGGGAGAGGAGAGCCCCCGGCGGCAGATACGCAGTATTTT.

The chain uses TRBV19 and TRBJ2-1, with TRBD2 matching 7 bases. Germline V gene data show CDR1 as LNHDA and CDR2 as SQIVND (reference sequence). Trimming at V came to 6 bases and at J to 0 bases, leaving 5 bases not matched to a gene. The CDR3 sequence is 15 residues long. The chain's CDR3 is CASSQSGNSYNEQFF. CDR3 coding DNA: TGTGCCAGTAGCCAAAGCGGGAACTCCTACAATGAGCAGTTCTTC.

On this clonotype: Sequence at one end of the junction differs from germline and may be a read error. This chain links TRBV4-1 with TRBJ1-5; unclear D gene. The length of the CDR3 is 16 residues. Germline CDR1 is MGHRA and CDR2 is YSYEKL. The CDR3 protein is CASSATDKSLSQPQYF. Written as DNA, the CDR3 is TGCGCCAGCAGCGCGACTGACAAGTCCCTCAGTCAGCCCCAGTATTTC.

Concerning this clonotype: The junction departs from germline at one end; a sequencing error may be responsible. The V call is TRBV11-3, the J call TRBJ1-2; D not certain. The germline V gene encodes CDR1 SGHNT and CDR2 YENEEA. The CDR3 totals 14 residues. Here the CDR3 DNA reads TGTGCCAGCAACTCGGGTTCAGCTAACTATGGCCACACCTTC. Protein sequence: CASNSGSANYGHTF. Full variable domain (remainder filled in from reference TRBV11-3 and TRBJ1-2): EAGVVQSPRYKIIEKKQPVAFWCNPISGHNTLYWYLQNLGQGPELLIRYENEEAVDDSQLPKDRFSAERLKGVDSTLKIQPAELGDSAVYLCASNSGSANYGHTFGSGTRLTVV.

This clonotype was detected only once. This clone may be a read error of a much larger clone one base away. The gene calls are TRBV10-3 and TRBJ2-1; the match to TRBD1 covers 7 bases. Unmatched junction bases numbered 4, after V lost 6 bases and J lost 5 bases. Germline assignment: CDR1 ENHRY and CDR2 SYGVKD. The CDR3 is 13 amino acids. CDR3 DNA: TGTGCCATCAGCGACAGGGTCGACAATGAGCAGTTCTTC. Translated, it gives CAISDRVDNEQFF.

A remark on this clonotype: Since no conserved phenylalanine or tryptophan closes the CDR3, a read error is the likely cause. It is unclear where the CDR3 begins or ends on the DNA, so no DNA is shown, and the CDR3 is as TCRdb lists it. The rearrangement joins TRBV6-5 to TRBJ2-7; the DNA was not used to check the table's D call, TRBD2. The CDR3 is 16 residues long, counting both termini. Germline CDR1 is MNHEY and CDR2 is SVGAGI. The CDR3 here is CASSYRSGGAHYEQHL.

This clonotype has ten or more counts. The chain links TRBV6-5 to TRBJ2-7; TRBD1 matches at 11 bases. Per the germline V gene, CDR1 is MNHEY and CDR2 is SVGAGI. J gave up 7 bases and V 2 bases, and 13 bases lay outside the gene matches. This CDR3 is 17 amino acids long. The CDR3 DNA reads TGTGCCAGCAGTTACAGGGCGTCTGGACAGGGGGCGGGTGAGCAGTACTTC. This translates into CASSYRASGQGAGEQYF.